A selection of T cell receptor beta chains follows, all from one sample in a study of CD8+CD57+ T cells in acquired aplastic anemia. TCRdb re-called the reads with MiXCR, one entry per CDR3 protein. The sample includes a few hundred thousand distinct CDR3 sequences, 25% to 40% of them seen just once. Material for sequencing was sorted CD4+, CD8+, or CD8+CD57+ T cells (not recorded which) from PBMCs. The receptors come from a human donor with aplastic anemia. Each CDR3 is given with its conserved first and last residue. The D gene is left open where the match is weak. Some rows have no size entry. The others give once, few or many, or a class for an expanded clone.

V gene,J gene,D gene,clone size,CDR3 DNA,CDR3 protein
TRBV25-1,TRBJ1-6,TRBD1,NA,TGTGCCAGCAGCCTCACAGGGGTAGCTTCACCCCTCCACTTT,CASSLTGVASPLHF
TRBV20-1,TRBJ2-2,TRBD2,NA,TGCAGTGCTAGAGAACCCCTCCTAGCGGAATTAACCGGGGAGCTGTTTTTT,CSAREPLLAELTGELFF
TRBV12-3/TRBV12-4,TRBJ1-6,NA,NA,TGTGCCAGCAGTTCCACGCCCCAGAACTCTCACTCACCCCTCCACTTT,CASSSTPQNSHSPLHF
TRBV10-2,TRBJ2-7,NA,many,TGCGCCAGCGGCCTAGGGGGGTTGAACTTC,CASGLGGLNF
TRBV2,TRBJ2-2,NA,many,TGTGCCAGCAAAATGGAAGGTCTGGCCACCGGGGAGCTGTTTTTT,CASKMEGLATGELFF
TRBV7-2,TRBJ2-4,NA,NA,TGTGCCAGCAGCTTAGAATACCAACTAGGGACGAAAAACATTCAGTACTTC,CASSLEYQLGTKNIQYF
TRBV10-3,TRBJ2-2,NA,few,TGTGCCAGCAGCCCCCTCCGGCACGGACTCACCGGGGAGCTGTTTTTT,CASSPLRHGLTGELFF
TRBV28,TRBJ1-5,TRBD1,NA,TGTGCCAGCAGTAAGGGGACAGGGGGAGGCAATCAGCCCCAGCATTTT,CASSKGTGGGNQPQHF
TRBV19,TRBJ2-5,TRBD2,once,TGTGCCACCCAACTAGGACTAGCTTCGGAGACCCAGTACTTC,CATQLGLASETQYF
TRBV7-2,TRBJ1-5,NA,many,TGTGCCAGCAGCTTAGGGGCAAGTAGCAATCAGCCCCAGCATTTT,CASSLGASSNQPQHF
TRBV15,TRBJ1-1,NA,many,TGTGCCACCAGCACGGGACATCTGAACACTGAAGCTTTCTTT,CATSTGHLNTEAFF
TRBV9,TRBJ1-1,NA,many,TGTGCCAGCAGCGTAGACACGAACACTGAAGCTTTCTTT,CASSVDTNTEAFF
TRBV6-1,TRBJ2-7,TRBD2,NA,TGTGCCAGCAGCCGATCTAGCGGGAGTATCTACGAGCAGTACTTC,CASSRSSGSIYEQYF
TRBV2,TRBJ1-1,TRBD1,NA,TGTGCCAGCAGTCGGGACAGGGCAGCGTGGGGTGAAGCTTTCTTT,CASSRDRAAWGEAFF
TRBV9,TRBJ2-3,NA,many,TGTGCCAGCAGCGTATCTACTACGCAGTATTTT,CASSVSTTQYF
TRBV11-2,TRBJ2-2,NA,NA,TGTGCCAGCAGCTACTATCCGGTGACGCGGATTAGGAACACCGGGGAGCTGTTTTTT,CASSYYPVTRIRNTGELFF
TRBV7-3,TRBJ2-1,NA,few,TGTGCCAGCAGCTCCCTCCCGACCGGGCCACAGGATGAGCAGTTCTTC,CASSSLPTGPQDEQFF
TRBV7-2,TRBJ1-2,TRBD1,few,TGTGCCTACGGACAGGGGGTCTCCTATGGCTACACCTTC,CAYGQGVSYGYTF
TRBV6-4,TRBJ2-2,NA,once,TGTGCCAGCATCTCGACCATCCTCCCCAACACCGGGGAGCTGTTTTTT,CASISTILPNTGELFF
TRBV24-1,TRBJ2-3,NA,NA,TGTGCCACCAGTGATCAGGGGAGTGGTAACACAGATACGCAGTATTTT,CATSDQGSGNTDTQYF
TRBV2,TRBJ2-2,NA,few,TGTGCCAGCAGTGAAGTCGGGGGACCCGGGGAGCTGTTTTTT,CASSEVGGPGELFF
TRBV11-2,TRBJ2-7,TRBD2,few,TGTGCCAGCAGCTTTCCCGGACTAGCGGGGTTACAGAACGAGCAGTACTTC,CASSFPGLAGLQNEQYF
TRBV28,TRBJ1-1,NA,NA,TGTGCCAGCAGTTTGAACTTTGGGAACTACACTGAAGCTTTCTTT,CASSLNFGNYTEAFF
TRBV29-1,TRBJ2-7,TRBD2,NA,TGCAGCTCGACCGGGACTAGCGAAGAGCAGTACTTC,CSSTGTSEEQYF
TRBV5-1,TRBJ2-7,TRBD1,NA,TGCGCCAGCAGCCGGGGTCCGGGACAGACCTCCTACGAGCAGTACTTC,CASSRGPGQTSYEQYF
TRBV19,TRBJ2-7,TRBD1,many,TGTGCCAGTAGTTTGACAGGGGTCTCCTACGAGCAGTACTTC,CASSLTGVSYEQYF
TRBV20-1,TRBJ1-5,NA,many,TGCAGTGCTAGAGCGGGCCAGGGTTATCAGCCCCAGCATTTT,CSARAGQGYQPQHF
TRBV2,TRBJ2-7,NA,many,TGTGCCAGCAGTGAAGATAACTACTCCTACGAGCAGTACTTC,CASSEDNYSYEQYF
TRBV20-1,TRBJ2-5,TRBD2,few,TGCAGTGCTCGCCCCGAGCGGCTAGCGGGGGGTGCAGCCTACTTC,CSARPERLAGGAAYF
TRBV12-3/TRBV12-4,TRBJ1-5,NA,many,TGTGCCAGCAGGCAAAGCAATCAGCCCCAGCATTTT,CASRQSNQPQHF